This T cell receptor beta chain was observed in a study of CD8 T cells in Susac syndrome. This CDR3 spans 12 amino acids. V lost 3 bases and J lost 6, with 4 bases in between. Germline loops: CDR1 SGDLS, CDR2 YYNGEE. Random hexamers were used to reverse transcribe roughly 0.5 to 1 ug of RNA. TCRdb independently ran MiXCR on the immunoSEQ multiplex PCR reads; one entry per CDR3 protein. The sample lists approximately 190,000 distinct CDR3 sequences; 95% were seen once. The TCR comes from a human donor with Susac syndrome. The chain combines TRBV9 with TRBJ1-6; D gene unclear. The sequencing sample was made of CD4+ T cells from PBMCs. The CDR3 reads CASSALNSPLHF. The CDR3, as DNA: TGTGCCAGCAGCGCACTTAATTCACCCCTCCACTTT. Drawing the rest from reference TRBV9 and TRBJ1-6, the complete variable domain is DSGVTQTPKHLITATGQRVTLRCSPRSGDLSVYWYQQSLDQGLQFLIQYYNGEERAKGNILERFSAQQFPDLHSELNLSSLELGDSALYFCASSALNSPLHFGNGTRLTVT.